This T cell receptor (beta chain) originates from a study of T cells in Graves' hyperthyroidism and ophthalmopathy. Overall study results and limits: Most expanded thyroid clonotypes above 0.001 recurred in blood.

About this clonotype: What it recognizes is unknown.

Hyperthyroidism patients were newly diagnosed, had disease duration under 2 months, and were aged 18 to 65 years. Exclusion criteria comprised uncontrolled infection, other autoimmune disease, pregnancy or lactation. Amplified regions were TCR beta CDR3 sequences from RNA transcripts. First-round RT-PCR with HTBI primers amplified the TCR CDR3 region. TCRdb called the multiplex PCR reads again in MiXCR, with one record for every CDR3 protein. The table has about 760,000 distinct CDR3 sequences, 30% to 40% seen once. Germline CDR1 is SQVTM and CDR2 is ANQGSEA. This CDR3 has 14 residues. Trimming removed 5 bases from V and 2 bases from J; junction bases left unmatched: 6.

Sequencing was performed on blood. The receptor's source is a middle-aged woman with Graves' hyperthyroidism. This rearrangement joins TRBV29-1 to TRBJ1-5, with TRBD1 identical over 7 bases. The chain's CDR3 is CSVHTGAGNQPQHF. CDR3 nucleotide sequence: TGCAGCGTTCATACAGGGGCAGGCAATCAGCCCCAGCATTTT.